The 4 T cell receptor beta chains reported below all come from one sample, sequenced in a study of low-dose radiotherapy and immunotherapy resistance in tumors. Priming of first-strand cDNA relied on TRAV- and TRBV-specific primers (covering alpha and beta chains). TCRs were amplified for approximately 21 PCR cycles with a constant-region primer and V-primer adapter. TCRdb itself ran the reads through MiXCR, one entry per CDR3 protein. The data hold 95,000 to 100,000 distinct CDR3 sequences, with less than 25% observed a single time. Indicated time point: after trial treatment. The treatment: LDRT plus nivolumab, ipilimumab, low-dose cyclophosphamide and aspirin (RACIN trial). Sequences were derived from PBMCs, sampled after low-dose radiotherapy plus immunotherapy. The receptor source for this set is a male donor with prostate cancer.

This clonotype was counted ten times or more. The rearrangement links TRBV5-1 to TRBJ2-7, with 13 bases aligning to TRBD2. Losses at the gene ends were 3 bases for V and 6 bases for J; bases not matched to a gene: 6. Germline CDR1 and CDR2: SGHRS and YFSETQ. The CDR3 runs 15 residues. CDR3 in DNA: TGCGCCAGCAGCTCCACTAGCGGGGGGGCGGCCGAGCAGTACTTC. It codes for CASSSTSGGAAEQYF. The whole variable domain, filled in from reference TRBV5-1 and TRBJ2-7, reads KAGVTQTPRYLIKTRGQQVTLSCSPISGHRSVSWYQQTPGQGLQFLFEYFSETQRNKGNFPGRFSGRQFSNSRSEMNVSTLELGDSALYLCASSSTSGGAAEQYFGPGTRLTVT.

This clonotype was observed many times. The CDR3 DNA reads as TGTGCCACCAGCTCCAGGGGAACTGAAAAACTGTTTTTT. This gives the protein CATSSRGTEKLFF. This chain links TRBV15 with TRBJ1-4, with D possibly matching TRBD1 (6 bases). Germline CDR1 reads LNHNV; CDR2 reads YYDKDF (reference sequence). The CDR3 runs to 13 residues. V was clipped by 5 bases and J by 7 bases, with 11 bases between them. Combining the CDR3 with reference TRBV15 and TRBJ1-4 gives the whole variable domain DAMVIQNPRYQVTQFGKPVTLSCSQTLNHNVMYWYQQKSSQAPKLLFHYYDKDFNNEADTPDNFQSRRPNTSFCFLDIRSPGLGDTAMYLCATSSRGTEKLFFGSGTQLSVL.

Worth noting for this clonotype: It is likely a read error: a sequence one base away is far more abundant. V and J are TRBV7-1 and TRBJ2-7; D not certain. TRBV7-1 falls under the ORF class, with uncertain function. This CDR3 is built from 12 residues. V dropped 6 bases and J dropped 6 bases, with 12 bases sitting between them. CDR3 in amino acids: CASRPRVGEQYF. CDR3 nucleotides: TGTGCCAGCAGGCCCCGAGTTGGCGAGCAGTACTTC.

In this sample, this clonotype turned up a few times. The V and J genes are TRBV3-1 and TRBJ2-2; 7 nucleotides align to TRBD1. Trimming cost V 4 bases and J 6 bases; bases outside gene matches: 11. This CDR3 contains 16 residues. CDR1 is LGHDT, CDR2 YNNKEL, per germline (reference sequence). For the CDR3, the DNA is TGTGCCAGCAGCCTGGGGACAGTCGGGTACGCCGGGGAGCTGTTTTTT. This codes for CASSLGTVGYAGELFF. The full variable domain, rest sourced from reference TRBV3-1 and TRBJ2-2, is DTAVSQTPKYLVTQMGNDKSIKCEQNLGHDTMYWYKQDSKKFLKIMFSYNNKELIINETVPNRFSPKSPDKAHLNLHINSLELGDSAVYFCASSLGTVGYAGELFFGEGSRLTVL.